The sequence of this T cell receptor beta chain was determined in a study of blood T cell repertoires in COVID-19. In the study overall: Some COVID-19 samples were acute and others convalescent; all came from the United States, Italy and Spain. Sources were T cells, B-cell-depleted T cells, or PBMCs; the material itself was cDNA or gDNA.

V dropped 1 base and J dropped 5; count of bases not matched to a gene: 15. The CDR3 runs to 18 residues. Germline loops: CDR1 LGHDT, CDR2 YNNKEL (reference sequence). Methods used by the authors: Quantification of nucleated cells was approximated via reference gene primer amplification. The table came from immunoSEQ multiplex PCR; TCRdb's copy has only in-frame clones and leaves some out. The DNA was the basis for D and trimming; V, J and clone size are from that table. The table shows 35,000 to 55,000 clones, with roughly 87% occurring only once. The material sequenced was peripheral blood. The clonotype originates from a man aged 60 to 69 with active COVID-19. V gene TRBV3-1 (or the pseudogene TRBV3-2) combines with J gene TRBJ2-7, with 9 bases matching TRBD1. As DNA, the CDR3 is TGTGCCAGCAGCCAAGGACTAATACCGGGACAGGGTACCCACGAGCAGTACTTC. It codes for CASSQGLIPGQGTHEQYF.